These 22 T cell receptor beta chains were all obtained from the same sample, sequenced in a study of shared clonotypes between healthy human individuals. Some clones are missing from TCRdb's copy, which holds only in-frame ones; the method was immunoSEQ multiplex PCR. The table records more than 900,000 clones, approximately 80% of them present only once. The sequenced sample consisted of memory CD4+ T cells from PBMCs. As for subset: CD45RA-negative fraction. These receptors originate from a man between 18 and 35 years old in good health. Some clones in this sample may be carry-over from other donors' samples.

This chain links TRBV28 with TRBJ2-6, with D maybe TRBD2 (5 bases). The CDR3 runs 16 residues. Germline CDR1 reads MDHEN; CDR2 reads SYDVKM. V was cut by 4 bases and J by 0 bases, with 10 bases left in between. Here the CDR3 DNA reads TGTGCCAGCAGTTCTACGGGGAGCTCTGGGGCCAACGTCCTGACTTTC. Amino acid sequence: CASSSTGSSGANVLTF.

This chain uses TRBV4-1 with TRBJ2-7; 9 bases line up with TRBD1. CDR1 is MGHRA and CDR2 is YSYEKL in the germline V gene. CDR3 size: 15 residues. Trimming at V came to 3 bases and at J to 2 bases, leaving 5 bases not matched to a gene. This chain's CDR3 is CASSHTGQGTYEQYF. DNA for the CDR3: TGCGCCAGCAGCCATACAGGACAGGGGACCTACGAGCAGTACTTC.

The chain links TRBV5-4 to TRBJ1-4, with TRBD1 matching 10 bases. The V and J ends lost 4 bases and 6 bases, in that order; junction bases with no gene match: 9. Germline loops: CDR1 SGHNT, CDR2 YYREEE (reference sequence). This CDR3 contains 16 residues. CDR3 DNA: TGTGCCAGCAGCCTATCTCTCGGGACAGGGGATGAAAAACTGTTTTTT. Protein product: CASSLSLGTGDEKLFF. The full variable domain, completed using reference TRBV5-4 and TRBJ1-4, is ETGVTQSPTHLIKTRGQQVTLRCSSQSGHNTVSWYQQALGQGPQFIFQYYREEENGRGNFPPRFSGLQFPNYSSELNVNALELDDSALYLCASSLSLGTGDEKLFFGSGTQLSVL.

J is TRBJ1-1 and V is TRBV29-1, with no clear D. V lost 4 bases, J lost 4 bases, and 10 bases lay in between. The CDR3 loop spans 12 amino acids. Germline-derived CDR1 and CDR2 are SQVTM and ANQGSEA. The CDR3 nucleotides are TGCAGCGTTGGACACATCCTCACTGAAGCTTTCTTT. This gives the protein CSVGHILTEAFF.

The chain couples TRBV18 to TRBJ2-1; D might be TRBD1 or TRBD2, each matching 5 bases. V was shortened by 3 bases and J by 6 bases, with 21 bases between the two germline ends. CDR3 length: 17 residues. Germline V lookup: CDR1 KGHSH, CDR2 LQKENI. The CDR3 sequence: CASSPTARDPQINEQFF. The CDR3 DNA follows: TGTGCCAGCTCACCCACAGCCCGGGACCCCCAAATCAATGAGCAGTTCTTC.

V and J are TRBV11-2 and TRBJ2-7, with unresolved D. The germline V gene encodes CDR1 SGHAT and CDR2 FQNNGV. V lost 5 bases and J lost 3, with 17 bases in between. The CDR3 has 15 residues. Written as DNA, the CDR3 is TGTGCCAGCAGCCGTGACTTGGCGGAAGGCTACGAGCAGTACTTC. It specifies CASSRDLAEGYEQYF.

The CDR3 is CASSSAPGVGNEKLFF. The CDR3 nucleotides read TGTGCCAGCAGTTCCGCCCCGGGGGTCGGTAATGAAAAACTGTTTTTT. This chain joins TRBV6-6 and TRBJ1-4; maybe TRBD1 (5 bases). Germline V lookup: CDR1 MNHNY, CDR2 SVGAGI (reference sequence). V lost 4 bases to trimming and J lost 4 bases, with 16 bases between them. The CDR3 spans 16 residues.

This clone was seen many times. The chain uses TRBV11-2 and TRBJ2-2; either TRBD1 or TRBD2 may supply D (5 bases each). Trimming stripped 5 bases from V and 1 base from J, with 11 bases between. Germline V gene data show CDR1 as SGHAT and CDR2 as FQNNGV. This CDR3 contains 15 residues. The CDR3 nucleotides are TGTGCCAGCAGCCCCTTGAGGGGGAACACCGGGGAGCTGTTTTTT. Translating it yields CASSPLRGNTGELFF.

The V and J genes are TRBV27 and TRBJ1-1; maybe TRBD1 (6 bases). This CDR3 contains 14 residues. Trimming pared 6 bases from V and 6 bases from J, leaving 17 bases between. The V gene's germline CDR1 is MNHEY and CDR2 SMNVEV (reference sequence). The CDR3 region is CASSQGRAGAEAFF. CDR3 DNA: TGTGCCAGCAGCCAGGGGCGCGCGGGCGCTGAAGCTTTCTTT.

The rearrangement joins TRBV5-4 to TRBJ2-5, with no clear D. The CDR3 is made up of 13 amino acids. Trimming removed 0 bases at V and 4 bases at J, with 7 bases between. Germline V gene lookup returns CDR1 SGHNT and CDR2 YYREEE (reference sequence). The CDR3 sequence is CASSLEAIETQYF. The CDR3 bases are TGTGCCAGCAGCTTGGAAGCTATAGAGACCCAGTACTTC.

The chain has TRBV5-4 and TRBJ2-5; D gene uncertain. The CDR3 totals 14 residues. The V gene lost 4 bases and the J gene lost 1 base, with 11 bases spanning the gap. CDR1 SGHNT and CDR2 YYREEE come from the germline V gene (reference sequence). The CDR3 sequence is CASSQKVGQETQYF. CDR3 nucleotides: TGTGCCAGCAGCCAGAAGGTGGGCCAAGAGACCCAGTACTTC. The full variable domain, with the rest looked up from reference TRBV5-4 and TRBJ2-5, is ETGVTQSPTHLIKTRGQQVTLRCSSQSGHNTVSWYQQALGQGPQFIFQYYREEENGRGNFPPRFSGLQFPNYSSELNVNALELDDSALYLCASSQKVGQETQYFGPGTRLLVL.

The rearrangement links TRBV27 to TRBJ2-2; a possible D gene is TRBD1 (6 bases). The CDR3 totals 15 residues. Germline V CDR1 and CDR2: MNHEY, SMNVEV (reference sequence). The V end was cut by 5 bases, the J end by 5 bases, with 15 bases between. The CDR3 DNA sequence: TGTGCCAGCAGTGCCCCAGGGGCGGGTACCGGGGAGCTGTTTTTT. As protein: CASSAPGAGTGELFF.

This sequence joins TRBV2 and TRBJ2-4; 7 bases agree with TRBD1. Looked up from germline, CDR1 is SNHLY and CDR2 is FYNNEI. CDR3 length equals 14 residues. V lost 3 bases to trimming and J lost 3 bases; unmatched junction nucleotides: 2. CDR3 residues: CASSDQGDKNIQYF. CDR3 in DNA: TGTGCCAGCAGTGATCAGGGGGACAAAAACATTCAGTACTTC.

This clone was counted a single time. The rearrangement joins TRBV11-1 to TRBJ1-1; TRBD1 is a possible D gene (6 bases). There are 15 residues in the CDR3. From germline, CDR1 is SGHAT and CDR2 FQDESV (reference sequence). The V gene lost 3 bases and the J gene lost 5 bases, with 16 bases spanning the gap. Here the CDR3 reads CASSLDDRLGTEAFF. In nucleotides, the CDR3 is TGTGCCAGCAGCTTGGATGACAGGCTGGGGACTGAAGCTTTCTTT.

This CDR3 is CASRRIPGGETQYF. CDR3 bases: TGCGCCAGTAGAAGGATTCCGGGGGGAGAGACCCAGTACTTC. The J gene is TRBJ2-5, the V gene TRBV5-1; 7 positions match TRBD2. This CDR3 is 14 amino acids long. Trimming removed 8 bases from V and 4 bases from J; junction bases left unmatched: 11. Germline assignment: CDR1 SGHRS and CDR2 YFSETQ.

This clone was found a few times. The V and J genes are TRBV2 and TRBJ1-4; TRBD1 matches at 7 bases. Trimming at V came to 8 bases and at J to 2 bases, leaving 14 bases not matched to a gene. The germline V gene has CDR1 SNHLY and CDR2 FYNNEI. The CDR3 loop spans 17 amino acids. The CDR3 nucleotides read TGTGCCAGCTCCCGGGGCAGGGGGAGGTTTACTAATGAAAAACTGTTTTTT. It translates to CASSRGRGRFTNEKLFF. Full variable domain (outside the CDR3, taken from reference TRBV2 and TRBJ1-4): EPEVTQTPSHQVTQMGQEVILRCVPISNHLYFYWYRQILGQKVEFLVSFYNNEISEKSEIFDDQFSVERPDGSNFTLKIRSTKLEDSAMYFCASSRGRGRFTNEKLFFGSGTQLSVL.

DNA for the CDR3: TGTGCCAGCAGCCAAGGTGGTAGCGGGAGGGAAGAGACCCAGTACTTC. Its protein product is CASSQGGSGREETQYF. This chain links TRBV4-2 with TRBJ2-5; 11 nucleotides line up with TRBD2. The length of the CDR3 is 16 residues. Per the germline V gene, CDR1 is LGHNA and CDR2 is YNFKEQ. V was clipped by 1 base and J by 3 bases; unmatched bases: 4.

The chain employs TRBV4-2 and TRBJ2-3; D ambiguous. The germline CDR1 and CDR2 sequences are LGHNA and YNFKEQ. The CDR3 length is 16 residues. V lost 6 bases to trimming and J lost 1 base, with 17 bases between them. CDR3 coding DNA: TGTGCCAGCAGTAGTGCTTCCTCACTGGGCACAGATACGCAGTATTTT. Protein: CASSSASSLGTDTQYF.

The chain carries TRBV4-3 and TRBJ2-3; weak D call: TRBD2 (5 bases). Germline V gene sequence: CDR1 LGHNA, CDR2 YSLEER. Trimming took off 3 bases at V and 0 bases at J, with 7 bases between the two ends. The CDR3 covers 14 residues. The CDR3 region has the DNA TGCGCCAGCAGCCACGGACTCAGCACAGATACGCAGTATTTT. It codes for CASSHGLSTDTQYF.

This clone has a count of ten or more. The CDR3: CASSDDRAREQYF. In DNA form, the CDR3 reads TGTGCCAGCAGCGACGACAGGGCTCGCGAGCAGTACTTC. The chain recombines TRBV2 with TRBJ2-5, with 7 bases identical to TRBD1. The J call may not be correct, given that the DNA end is closer to TRBJ2-7. The CDR3 is made up of 13 amino acids. Germline V gene lookup returns CDR1 SNHLY and CDR2 FYNNEI.

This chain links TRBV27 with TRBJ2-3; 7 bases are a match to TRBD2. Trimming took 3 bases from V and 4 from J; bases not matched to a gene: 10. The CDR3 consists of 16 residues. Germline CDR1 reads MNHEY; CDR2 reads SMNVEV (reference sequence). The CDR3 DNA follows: TGTGCCAGCAGTTTGTGGGCGGGAGATAGGGCAGATACGCAGTATTTT. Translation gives CASSLWAGDRADTQYF.

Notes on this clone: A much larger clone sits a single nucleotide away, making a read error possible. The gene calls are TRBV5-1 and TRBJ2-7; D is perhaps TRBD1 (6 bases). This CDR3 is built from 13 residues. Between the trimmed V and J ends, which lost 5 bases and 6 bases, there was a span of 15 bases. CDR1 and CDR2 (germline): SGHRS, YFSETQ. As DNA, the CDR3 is TGCGCCAGCAGATGGATACAGGGACCCGAGCAGTACTTC. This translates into CASRWIQGPEQYF.